One and the same sample provided the 16 T cell receptor beta chains below, sequenced in a study of blood T cell repertoires in COVID-19. Libraries were prepared by immunoSEQ multiplex PCR; TCRdb keeps only in-frame clonotypes and omits some of them. The data contain around 300,000 clones, 86% of them seen just once; the ten biggest clones take up 13%. The specimen sequenced was peripheral blood. These TCRs come from a woman aged 70-85 years with COVID-19, enrolled during active disease.

The V call is TRBV27, the J call TRBJ1-2, with 9 bases aligning to TRBD1. The CDR3 contains 12 residues. Per germline, CDR1 MNHEY and CDR2 SMNVEV (reference sequence). V dropped 5 bases and J dropped 8; count of bases not matched to a gene: 3. As DNA, the CDR3 is TGTGCCAGCAGTGAGACAGGGGGAGGCTACACCTTC. Translated, it gives CASSETGGGYTF.

The chain joins TRBV6-2 or TRBV6-3 to TRBJ2-3; TRBD2 matches at 8 bases. Germline assignment: CDR1 MNHEY and CDR2 SVGEGT. The V and J ends lost 4 bases and 1 base, in that order; junction bases with no gene match: 13. The CDR3 contains 18 residues. The CDR3 nucleotides are TGTGCCAGCAGTTTGGACAGCAGAAGGCGGGGGGGCACAGATACGCAGTATTTT. This translates into CASSLDSRRRGGTDTQYF.

This clone was seen a single time. The chain couples TRBV6-1 to TRBJ1-1, with 11 bases matching TRBD1. The CDR3 is made up of 18 amino acids. The trim removed 2 bases at V and 5 bases at J, leaving 13 bases unmatched. CDR1 MNHNS and CDR2 SASEGT come from the germline V gene. In DNA, the CDR3 is TGTGCCAGCAGTGAACGGACTATCGTTGGGACAGGGGGTACTGAAGCTTTCTTT. Translation: CASSERTIVGTGGTEAFF.

This clone was recorded once. This sequence joins TRBV7-8 and TRBJ2-3, with a tentative D call TRBD2 (5 bases). The CDR3 has 15 residues. V was pared by 2 bases and J by 0 bases, with 9 bases between. Per germline, CDR1 SGHVS and CDR2 FQNEAQ. DNA of the CDR3: TGTGCCAGCAGCTTACAAGCGGCTAGCACAGATACGCAGTATTTT. Encoded protein: CASSLQAASTDTQYF.

This rearrangement joins TRBV7-2 to TRBJ2-5; 12 bases match TRBD2. Germline values: CDR1 SGHTA, CDR2 FQGNSA. V lost 5 bases, J lost 3 bases, and 4 bases stayed unmatched. The CDR3 is 15 residues long. Here the CDR3 reads CASSPRLAGEETQYF. CDR3 in DNA: TGTGCCAGCAGCCCGCGACTAGCGGGGGAAGAGACCCAGTACTTC. The full variable domain, with the rest looked up from reference TRBV7-2 and TRBJ2-5, is GAGVSQSPSNKVTEKGKDVELRCDPISGHTALYWYRQSLGQGLEFLIYFQGNSAPDKSGLPSDRFSAERTGGSVSTLTIQRTQQEDSAVYLCASSPRLAGEETQYFGPGTRLLVL.

The chain links TRBV11-3 to TRBJ2-2; 10 bases match TRBD2. V trimming: 3 bases; J trimming: 2 bases; junction bases outside the gene matches: 3. The CDR3 covers 16 residues. Per germline, CDR1 SGHNT and CDR2 YENEEA. The CDR3 coding sequence is TGTGCCAGCAGCTTTGGACTAGCGGCTAACACCGGGGAGCTGTTTTTT. Amino acids: CASSFGLAANTGELFF. Complete variable domain (other parts from reference TRBV11-3 and TRBJ2-2): EAGVVQSPRYKIIEKKQPVAFWCNPISGHNTLYWYLQNLGQGPELLIRYENEEAVDDSQLPKDRFSAERLKGVDSTLKIQPAELGDSAVYLCASSFGLAANTGELFFGEGSRLTVL.

The table lists this clone with a count of one. The rearrangement links TRBV15 to TRBJ2-7; D may be TRBD1 (6 bases). Trimming took off 4 bases at V and 0 bases at J, with 10 bases between the two ends. Germline CDR1 and CDR2: LNHNV and YYDKDF (reference sequence). This CDR3 is 14 amino acids long. CDR3 loop: CATSNGRGSYEQYF. The CDR3 region has the DNA TGTGCCACCAGCAACGGCAGGGGCTCCTACGAGCAGTACTTC.

The chain links TRBV7-2 to TRBJ1-1, with 11 nucleotides matching TRBD1. Trimming removed 0 bases from V and 4 bases from J; junction bases left unmatched: 1. Germline values: CDR1 SGHTA, CDR2 FQGNSA. This CDR3 spans 15 amino acids. CDR3: CASSLAGQGVTEAFF. The CDR3 DNA follows: TGTGCCAGCAGCTTAGCGGGACAGGGGGTCACTGAAGCTTTCTTT.

The chain carries TRBV5-1 and TRBJ2-2, with 7 bases identical to TRBD2. CDR1 SGHRS and CDR2 YFSETQ come from the germline V gene. V was clipped by 4 bases and J by 6 bases; unmatched bases: 9. The CDR3 loop spans 15 amino acids. CDR3 sequence reads: CASSPRDYPPGELFF. The CDR3 bases are TGCGCCAGCAGCCCCCGGGACTACCCCCCCGGGGAGCTGTTTTTT.

The chain joins TRBV25-1 to TRBJ1-4; weak D call: TRBD1 (6 bases). Germline V lookup: CDR1 MGHDK, CDR2 SYGVNS. The CDR3 extends over 14 amino acids. V shed 4 bases and J shed 7 bases, with 13 bases lying between them. The CDR3 loop reads CASSGRGQGEKLFF. The CDR3 bases are TGTGCCAGCAGTGGGCGGGGGCAGGGTGAAAAACTGTTTTTT. Using reference TRBV25-1 and TRBJ1-4 for the parts outside the CDR3, the full variable domain is EADIYQTPRYLVIGTGKKITLECSQTMGHDKMYWYQQDPGMELHLIHYSYGVNSTEKGDLSSESTVSRIRTEHFPLTLESARPSHTSQYLCASSGRGQGEKLFFGSGTQLSVL.

The chain recombines TRBV5-4 with TRBJ1-4; D not certain. CDR1 is SGHNT and CDR2 is YYREEE in the germline V gene (reference sequence). Trimming took off 4 bases at V and 3 bases at J, with 7 bases between the two ends. This CDR3 has 13 residues. Here the CDR3 reads CASSPGPNEKLFF. In DNA form, the CDR3 reads TGTGCCAGCAGCCCTGGGCCTAATGAAAAACTGTTTTTT.

The genes are TRBV4-3 and TRBJ2-2; a weak D match, TRBD1 (5 bases). V was cut by 0 bases and J by 7 bases, with 18 bases left in between. Germline V gene data show CDR1 as LGHNA and CDR2 as YSLEER. This CDR3 has 17 residues. In nucleotides, the CDR3 is TGCGCCAGCAGCCAAGACCAGGGATCTACCACGGGCGGGGAGCTGTTTTTT. Translation gives CASSQDQGSTTGGELFF.

The gene calls are TRBV28 and TRBJ2-7; the match to TRBD1 covers 11 bases. The CDR3 contains 14 residues. Germline V gene lookup returns CDR1 MDHEN and CDR2 SYDVKM. V trimming: 6 bases; J trimming: 2 bases; junction bases outside the gene matches: 3. The CDR3 DNA sequence: TGTGCCAGCAGGAAGGACAGGGGGCCCTACGAGCAGTACTTC. Protein sequence: CASRKDRGPYEQYF.

This chain links TRBV5-5 with TRBJ2-7, with a tentative D call TRBD2 (7 bases). Trimming stripped 4 bases from V and 9 bases from J, with 17 bases between. CDR1 SGHKS and CDR2 YYEKEE come from the germline V gene (reference sequence). This CDR3 spans 13 amino acids. The CDR3 nucleotides read TGTGCCAGCAGCCCCGGGGGGCTCGTCGGGCAGTACTTC. It specifies CASSPGGLVGQYF.

This rearrangement joins TRBV6-2 or TRBV6-3 to TRBJ2-5; TRBD2 matches 9 bases. From germline, CDR1 is MNHEY and CDR2 SVGEGT. The CDR3 spans 20 residues. With 2 bases clipped from V and 1 base from J, the junction kept 17 bases outside the gene matches. The CDR3 nucleotides are TGTGCCAGCAGTTACAGGGATGCGGGGGGGGCCATTTTGGTCCAAGAGACCCAGTACTTC. Protein sequence: CASSYRDAGGAILVQETQYF.

The V call is TRBV5-1, the J call TRBJ1-2, with TRBD1 matching over 7 bases. CDR1 is SGHRS and CDR2 is YFSETQ in the germline V gene. The V gene end was trimmed by 4 bases and the J gene end by 5 bases; junction bases not matched to a gene: 5. The CDR3 sequence is 13 residues long. CDR3 sequence (DNA): TGCGCCAGCAGCGCCTCAGGGGGATATGGCTACACCTTC. Residues: CASSASGGYGYTF. Filled out from reference TRBV5-1 and TRBJ1-2, the complete variable domain reads KAGVTQTPRYLIKTRGQQVTLSCSPISGHRSVSWYQQTPGQGLQFLFEYFSETQRNKGNFPGRFSGRQFSNSRSEMNVSTLELGDSALYLCASSASGGYGYTFGSGTRLTVV.